Presented here are 2 T cell receptor beta chains from one specimen sequenced in a study of cytomegalovirus exposure and HLA in healthy donors. The repertoire was sequenced with immunoSEQ multiplex PCR; TCRdb's copy has only in-frame clones and lacks some. Of about 66,000 clones listed, approximately 97% are singletons. Sequenced sample: PBMCs. These receptors were obtained from a woman under 30 in good health and CMV-seropositive.

The chain combines TRBV13 with TRBJ2-3; 11 bases map to TRBD2. CDR3 length: 15 residues. Germline V gene sequence: CDR1 PRHDT, CDR2 FYEKMQ (reference sequence). J was trimmed by 5 bases and V by 4 bases; bases with no gene match: 5. CDR3 region: CASSSLAGEGDTQYF. For the CDR3, the DNA is TGTGCCAGCAGCTCACTAGCGGGAGAGGGAGATACGCAGTATTTT.

V usage is TRBV19 and J usage is TRBJ2-2, with 8 bases aligning to TRBD1. The germline CDR1 and CDR2 sequences are LNHDA and SQIVND (reference sequence). Trimming removed 4 bases from V and 2 bases from J; junction bases left unmatched: 9. This CDR3 is 17 amino acids long. As DNA, the CDR3 is TGTGCCAGTAGTAGACGTTCCCAGGGGGCAAACACCGGGGAGCTGTTTTTT. Translating it yields CASSRRSQGANTGELFF.